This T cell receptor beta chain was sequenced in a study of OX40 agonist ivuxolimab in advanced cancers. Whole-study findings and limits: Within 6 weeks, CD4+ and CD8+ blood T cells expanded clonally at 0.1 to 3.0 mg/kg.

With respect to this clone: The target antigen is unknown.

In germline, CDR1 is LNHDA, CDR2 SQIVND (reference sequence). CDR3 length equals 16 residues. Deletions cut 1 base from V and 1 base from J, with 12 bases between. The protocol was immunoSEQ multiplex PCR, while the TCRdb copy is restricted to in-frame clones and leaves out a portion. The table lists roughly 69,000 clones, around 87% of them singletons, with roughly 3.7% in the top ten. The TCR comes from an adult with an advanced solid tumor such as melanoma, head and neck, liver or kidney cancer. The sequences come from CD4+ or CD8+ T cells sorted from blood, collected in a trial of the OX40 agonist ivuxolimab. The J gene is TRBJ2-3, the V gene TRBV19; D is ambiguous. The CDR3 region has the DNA TGTGCCAGTAGTATAGGACGGGCAGGCCGCACAGATACGCAGTATTTT. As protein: CASSIGRAGRTDTQYF.